This TCR beta chain was obtained from a study of beta chain features in type 1 diabetes (dated by TCRdb to between 2018 and 2020). Study-wide context: Mean age, gender distribution, total cell number and subset yield did not differ between patients and healthy donors. In the study, recently diagnosed type 1 diabetes patients and matched healthy donors were compared on the TCRB repertoires of their sorted circulating CD4+ T cell subsets. A total of around 110,000,000 sorted cells were examined across all samples, and RNA yield correlated strongly with the number of cells per subset. Regulatory and stem cell-like memory subsets were isolated from only 8 patients and roughly eight healthy donors, whereas naive and central memory subsets came from all 28 donors.

Including the terminal cysteine and phenylalanine, the CDR3 comprises 14 residues. The only DNA kept is the CDR3, 42 bases in frame from the first base. CDR1 and CDR2 are read off the germline V gene as SNHLY and FYNNEI. V is cut by 6 bases and J by 3 bases, and the space between the germline ends is 15 bases. The entire isolated RNA was reverse transcribed using the High Capacity cDNA Reverse Transcription Kit, and thus expressed TCRB transcripts were sequenced. Naive, central memory and regulatory T cell samples underwent deep immunoSEQ sequencing, averaging around 3.9 million total reads per sample. After sorted cells were lysed in RLT buffer, RNA was extracted with DNase-treated RNeasy Micro or Mini kits, with the choice depending on cell number. Each cell subset was processed on its own to prevent cross-contamination, while patient and healthy donor samples were processed together. The immunoSEQ multiplex PCR was used to amplify TCRB sequences from cDNA, yielding 87-bp fragments that span the CDR3 region. The amplicons were sequenced using the Illumina HiSeq platform. The paper's processing steps were these. PCR bias was computationally corrected using synthetic template baselines, reads within Hamming distance 2 were collapsed, and singletons that could not be merged were discarded. By aligning reads against IMGT, V, D and J genes, CDR3 length, and insertions or deletions at six rearrangement sites were assigned. Within each subset, clonotype counts were normalized to sorted cell number, after which true diversity and Gini coefficients were computed with the tcR R package. The overlap coefficient, calculated on TCRB nucleotide sequences, was used to measure repertoire sharing. TCRdb provides this immuneACCESS table in a form limited to in-frame rearrangements. Some clones are lacking; in checked studies, under half of them reflect an unresolved V gene, and why the rest are absent is not known. That table supplies the V and J calls and clone size; D and trimming were determined from the DNA. The sample yields hundreds of thousands of clones; about a tenth were counted once. Around 1% of the sample is in the top ten clones.

General conclusions and limits of the study: Because cDNA was sequenced instead of genomic DNA, highly expressing activated cells could be over-represented, though the groups showed no difference in activation or CD3 levels. Shorter templates might have been favored by PCR, but patient and control samples were amplified and corrected together, so both groups would have been affected equally by any skew. Naive, central memory and regulatory TCRB repertoires appeared more similar among patients than among healthy donors. A moderate but significant shortening of TCRB CDR3 length was observed in type 1 diabetes patients in all four CD4+ subsets. Because small numbers of individuals were included in the HLA sub-analyses, any influence of HLA type on TCRB rearrangement was left unresolved. Fewer insertions and more nucleotide deletions at VDJ recombination sites were observed in patients with type 1 diabetes, implying thymic rearrangement abnormalities.

This clone was observed a handful of times. Its antigen has not been determined. No quality values exist for individual bases; no much larger clone is one base distant. Each donor gave one peripheral blood draw, approximately 110 mL on average, collected into heparinised tubes. A BD FACSAria II was used to sort naive, central memory, regulatory and stem cell-like memory CD4+ T cells with a panel that included CD45RO, CCR7, CD25, CD127, CD95 and CD27. All sorted populations exceeded 95% purity. PBMCs were separated immediately by Lymphoprep density gradient centrifugation and were stained directly, without being cultured. Samples were stained and sorted in pairs, with one healthy donor and one patient per experiment, so that batch effects were minimized.

The V and J genes are TRBV2 and TRBJ2-7; a tentative D match to TRBD1 spans 7 bases. Sequenced sample: central memory CD4+ T cells from blood. The sequence came from a man aged 30 to 45 with type 1 diabetes. The nucleotide sequence reads TGTGCCAGCAGCGGAGGAGGGGGCCTCTACGAGCAGTACTTC. It codes for CASSGGGGLYEQYF.